A single sample gave rise to the 10 T cell receptor beta chains below, sequenced in a study of blood T cell repertoires in COVID-19. Method: immunoSEQ multiplex PCR; TCRdb's copy keeps in-frame clones and lacks some. Of 150,000 to 180,000 clones in the sample, about 86% were seen once. The material sequenced was PBMCs or T cells enriched from blood (not recorded which). Every receptor here comes from a man aged 45 to 65 who had recovered from COVID-19.

The chain links TRBV7-9 to TRBJ1-1, with D possibly matching TRBD1 (5 bases). This CDR3 region has 12 residues. Looked up from germline, CDR1 is SEHNR and CDR2 is FQNEAQ (reference sequence). The V end lost 2 bases, the J end lost 7 bases, and 8 bases lay between the germline ends. The CDR3 bases are TGTGCCAGCAGCTTATCGACAGATGAAGCTTTCTTT. Its protein is CASSLSTDEAFF.

This clone was counted a single time. This chain uses TRBV25-1 with TRBJ1-5; maybe TRBD1 (6 bases). CDR1 and CDR2 from the germline V gene are MGHDK and SYGVNS. Between the trimmed V and J ends, which lost 8 bases and 7 bases, there was a span of 18 bases. This CDR3 has 14 residues. CDR3 sequence: CASEDSAQGQPQHF. CDR3 DNA sequence: TGTGCCAGCGAGGACAGTGCCCAGGGGCAGCCCCAGCATTTT.

This clone showed up just once. The chain uses TRBV6-1 and TRBJ1-5; 9 bases are shared with TRBD1. With V trimmed by 4 bases and J by 4 bases, 8 bases remained unmatched. Per germline, CDR1 MNHNS and CDR2 SASEGT. The CDR3 is 16 amino acids. The CDR3 region has the DNA TGTGCCAGCAGTGCAATACACAGGGGGCGGAATCAGCCCCAGCATTTT. Protein product: CASSAIHRGRNQPQHF.

The genes are TRBV24-1 and TRBJ1-1; TRBD1 agrees at 9 bases. There are 17 residues in the CDR3. CDR1 is KGHDR and CDR2 is SFDVKD in the germline V gene. Trimming removed 8 bases from V and 0 bases from J; junction bases left unmatched: 12. The CDR3, as DNA: TGTGCCACCAAAGAAGACAGGGGGAAAAGAGTGAACACTGAAGCTTTCTTT. This sequence encodes CATKEDRGKRVNTEAFF.

This rearrangement joins TRBV20-1 to TRBJ1-1; D is ambiguous. Germline V gene sequence: CDR1 DFQATT, CDR2 SNEGSKA (reference sequence). This CDR3 has 14 amino acids. V was pared by 3 bases and J by 4 bases, with 15 bases between. The CDR3 sequence is CSASSLEVGTEAFF. The DNA of the CDR3 is TGCAGTGCTAGTTCGTTGGAGGTTGGCACTGAAGCTTTCTTT.

The J gene is TRBJ1-1, the V gene TRBV5-8; D perhaps matches TRBD1 (6 bases). The germline V gene has CDR1 SGHTS and CDR2 YDEGEE. V was shortened by 3 bases and J by 8 bases, with 14 bases between the two germline ends. The CDR3 has 13 amino acids. CDR3 nucleotides: TGTGCCAGCAGCTCCCACAGGGTGCGAGAAGCTTTCTTT. Its translation: CASSSHRVREAFF.

This chain connects TRBV5-4 to TRBJ2-2, with 8 bases matching TRBD2. The germline gives CDR1 SGHNT, CDR2 YYREEE (reference sequence). V lost 2 bases, J lost 2 bases, and 5 bases stayed unmatched. The CDR3 length is 16 residues. The CDR3 DNA reads TGTGCCAGCAGCTTAGGAGCGGGGGTCAACACCGGGGAGCTGTTTTTT. Translation: CASSLGAGVNTGELFF.

On this clone itself: This specimen includes other DNA sequences encoding the same CDR3. V is TRBV11-2 and J is TRBJ1-3, with D possibly matching TRBD1 (5 bases). Trimming stripped 1 base from V and 3 bases from J, with 10 bases between. Germline CDR1 and CDR2: SGHAT and FQNNGV. The CDR3 extends over 15 amino acids. CDR3 nucleotide sequence: TGTGCCAGCAGCTTAGTCCAGGGTAGTGGAAACACCATATATTTT. This gives the protein CASSLVQGSGNTIYF.

The chain has TRBV4-1 and TRBJ2-1; no clear D. The germline V gene encodes CDR1 MGHRA and CDR2 YSYEKL. Trimming took off 4 bases at V and 0 bases at J, with 10 bases between the two ends. This CDR3 spans 15 amino acids. The CDR3 loop is CASSLNPSSYNEQFF. The CDR3 bases are TGCGCCAGCAGCCTGAACCCGAGCTCCTACAATGAGCAGTTCTTC.

A few counts support this clone. The chain combines TRBV11-2 with TRBJ2-1; TRBD2 matches at 8 bases. The CDR3 spans 15 residues. V trimming: 0 bases; J trimming: 9 bases; junction bases outside the gene matches: 7. Per germline, CDR1 SGHAT and CDR2 FQNNGV. The CDR3 nucleotides are TGTGCCAGCAGCTTAGATTACGGGGGGGCTGCTGAGCAGTTCTTC. Its translation: CASSLDYGGAAEQFF.